The rows below give T cell receptor beta chains drawn from one sample of a study of T cell repertoires in cytomegalovirus infection. Their antigen targets remain unknown. TCRdb re-called the reads through MiXCR, storing one row per CDR3 protein. The profile covers hundreds of thousands of distinct CDR3 sequences, with around a third appearing a single time and 15% to 20% taken by the ten largest. The sample consisted of cultured PBMCs, taken from culture after CMV antigen stimulation. Source of these receptors: a human donor in good health (CMV status not recorded). Some clones in this sample may be carry-over from other donors' samples. CDR3s include the opening cysteine and the closing phenylalanine or tryptophan. Expanded clones get a size class; other rows say once, few or many, or leave the size out.

>few|TRBV10-3|14
CASLAGPNTGELFF
>-|TRBV9|13
CASSPREGGEAFF
>-|TRBV19|16
CASSIGRGDSNQPQHF
>-|TRBV6-1|13
CASDQLMEETQYF
>-|TRBV5-4|15
CARGLAGGPSYEQFF
>-|TRBV4-1|17
CASSPKGQGPADTEAFF
>-|TRBV6-2/TRBV6-3|16
CASSYGGTSGRHEQFF
>many|TRBV7-2|14
CASSWTGGTGELFF
>-|TRBV25-1|15
CASSEIPEENSPLHF
>-|TRBV7-2|14
CASSVGGSADTQYF
>-|TRBV7-2|17
CASRPRTGGLIGNTIYF
>-|TRBV11-2|17
CATRSGSPPPFAETQYF
>many|TRBV7-2|15
CASSPFRIRDTEAFF
>-|TRBV7-2|15
CASSLGGTREDTQYF
>many|TRBV7-2|14
CASSLELLNYEQYF
>-|TRBV25-1|14
CASRGWGSDTEAFF
>-|TRBV19|16
CASSFQTQSRGYEQYF
>-|TRBV12-3/TRBV12-4|11
CATYRDRLAFF
>few|TRBV7-8|14
CASSLWGEGTEAFF
>-|TRBV28|14
CASSFGRSTYGYTF
>many|TRBV7-9|17
CASSLGRGPSSYNEQFF
>-|TRBV4-2|13
CASSQRLAGELFF
>-|TRBV27|16
CASRATPGRPSETQYF
>-|TRBV5-4|15
CASSSDNWGTDTQYF
>few|TRBV10-3|15
CATRPSDATNEKLFF
>-|TRBV20-1|15
CSAREWRRGTDTQYF
>-|TRBV5-1|22
CASTDKGARGGSLAGGPREQFF
>-|TRBV7-4|18
CASSLAQGSRQTNEKLFF
>many|TRBV12-3/TRBV12-4|16
CASSPGLAVHSDTQYF
>few|TRBV20-1|13
CSARNPRGWEQFF
>few|TRBV5-4|14
CASSSRDSQNIQYF
>few|TRBV12-3/TRBV12-4|14
CASSFAGIDQPQHF
>-|TRBV6-2/TRBV6-3|12
CASSSTGSAQYF
>-|TRBV6-2/TRBV6-3|17
CASSYSALAGFYNEQFF
>-|TRBV28|16
CASSLNRDKGADTQYF
>few|TRBV7-2|15
CASSPLTGANSPLHF
>few|TRBV2|15
CASSVGLAGGNEQFF
>few|TRBV7-2|13
CASSQTGEDGYTF
>-|TRBV4-2|15
CASSQSGRVMNEQYF
>-|TRBV12-3/TRBV12-4|13
CATGRGGNQPQHF
>once|TRBV7-9|14
CASSSILAKNIQYF
>-|TRBV24-1|12
CATARYTGELFF
>few|TRBV7-6|13
CASSRDSQGGYTF
>-|TRBV10-3|14
CAISAGEHNSPLHF
>-|TRBV7-2|15
CASSLAYRVAYGYTF
>few|TRBV12-3/TRBV12-4|17
CASSLDLGGDRGNEQFF
>few|TRBV7-2|15
CASSPPGRLNTEAFF
>once|TRBV6-6|18
CASRGKTDLTTDDYGYTF
>few|TRBV19|14
CASSVAGGGGEQFF
>once|TRBV5-1|15
CASSPGLAGEWEQFF
>few|TRBV6-1|10
CASSGPEQFF